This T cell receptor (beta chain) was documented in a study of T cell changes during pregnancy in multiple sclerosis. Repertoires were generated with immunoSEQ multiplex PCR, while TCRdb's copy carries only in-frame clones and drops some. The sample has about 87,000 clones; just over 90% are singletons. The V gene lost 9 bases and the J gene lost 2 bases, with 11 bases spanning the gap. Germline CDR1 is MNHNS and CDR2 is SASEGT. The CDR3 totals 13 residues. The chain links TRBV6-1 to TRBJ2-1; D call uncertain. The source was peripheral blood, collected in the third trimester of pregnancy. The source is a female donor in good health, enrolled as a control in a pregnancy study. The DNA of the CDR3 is TGTGCCAGTCGGCTTGACACCTACAATGAGCAGTTCTTC. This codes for CASRLDTYNEQFF.